Below, 10 T cell receptor beta chains from the same sample are listed, as sequenced in a study of glioma-infiltrating T cells. TCR alpha and beta CDR3 regions were amplified from RNA using iRepertoire nested multiplex PCR. TCRdb reprocessed the multiplex PCR reads with MiXCR, giving one entry per CDR3 protein. The repertoire consists of approximately 120,000 distinct CDR3 sequences, with 20% to 25% occurring once and the leading ten covering approximately 14%. Sequencing was done on a sample of glioma tissue, nonneoplastic brain tissue, or PBMCs (not recorded which). The receptor source for this set is a human donor with low-grade glioma or glioblastoma, undergoing nonglioma brain surgery, or in good health (not recorded which).

This clonotype was detected many times. This chain uses TRBV28 with TRBJ2-5; tentative D call: TRBD1 (6 bases). Germline CDR1 is MDHEN and CDR2 is SYDVKM. The CDR3 is 13 residues long. The V end lost 5 bases, the J end lost 2 bases, and 9 bases lay between the germline ends. CDR3 nucleotide sequence: TGTGCCAGCAGTATCAGGGGACAAGAGACCCAGTACTTC. It specifies CASSIRGQETQYF.

A remark on this clonotype: A much larger clone differs by one base, so this may be a read error. Without the conserved terminal phenylalanine or tryptophan, this CDR3 likely stems from a read error. This rearrangement joins TRBV7-9 to TRBJ2-1; 13 nucleotides align to TRBD2. CDR1 is SEHNR, CDR2 FQNEAQ, per germline (reference sequence). The CDR3 totals 16 residues. The V segment lost 7 bases and the J segment 9 bases; nucleotides outside the gene matches: 12. The CDR3 is CASTQPGLAGEGEQFL. DNA for the CDR3: TGTGCCAGCACCCAACCTGGACTAGCGGGAGAAGGTGAGCAGTTCCTC.

There are many counts of this clonotype. The chain employs TRBV25-1 and TRBJ1-6; D gene unclear. The V end was cut by 6 bases, the J end by 6 bases, with 12 bases between. The CDR3 loop spans 14 amino acids. The germline gives CDR1 MGHDK, CDR2 SYGVNS. The chain's CDR3 is CASRERGTNSPLHF. CDR3 sequence (DNA): TGTGCCAGCAGAGAGCGGGGAACTAATTCACCCCTCCACTTT.

This clonotype has at least ten counts. V gene TRBV7-9 combines with J gene TRBJ1-2; weak D call: TRBD1 (5 bases). Germline CDR1 SEHNR, CDR2 FQNEAQ (reference sequence). V was shortened by 5 bases and J by 8 bases, with 15 bases between the two germline ends. The CDR3 is 13 residues long. The CDR3 loop is CASSPPGLKGYTF. The CDR3 DNA reads as TGTGCCAGCAGCCCCCCGGGGCTAAAAGGCTACACCTTC.

This clonotype was detected only a few times. V usage is TRBV19 and J usage is TRBJ1-5, with 10 nucleotides matching TRBD1. From germline, CDR1 is LNHDA and CDR2 SQIVND (reference sequence). Trimming cost V 6 bases and J 2 bases; bases outside gene matches: 13. There are 18 residues in the CDR3. This chain's CDR3 is CASRSRPGTGARNQPQHF. The CDR3 nucleotides are TGTGCCAGTAGAAGTCGACCCGGGACAGGGGCTCGCAATCAGCCCCAGCATTTT.

This clonotype was seen at least ten times. The chain uses TRBV6-1 and TRBJ2-5; D gene uncertain. This CDR3 contains 11 residues. V was cut by 6 bases and J by 7 bases, with 9 bases left in between. Germline V gene data show CDR1 as MNHNS and CDR2 as SASEGT. The DNA for the CDR3 is TGTGCCAGCAGGGCGTCCGTGACCCAGTACTTC. This translates into CASRASVTQYF.

On this clonotype: A much larger clone is a single base away; this may be a read error. Here the CDR3 reads CATSDAGKGEGGYTF. CDR3 DNA sequence: TGTGCCACCAGTGATGCTGGAAAGGGGGAGGGTGGCTACACCTTC. The chain has TRBV24-1 and TRBJ1-2, with D tentatively TRBD1 (6 bases). In germline, CDR1 is KGHDR, CDR2 SFDVKD. The V end was cut by 3 bases, the J end by 7 bases, with 17 bases between. The CDR3 length is 15 residues.

The sample holds a few counts of this clonotype. This may be a read error: a much more frequent sequence differs by one nucleotide. The genes are TRBV7-2 and TRBJ2-1; D is possibly TRBD1 (6 bases). Trimming took 8 bases from V and 7 from J, leaving 15 bases between them. This CDR3 has 13 residues. Germline CDR1 and CDR2: SGHTA and FQGNSA. As DNA, the CDR3 is TGTGCCAGCCGTTTTCAAAGGGGGAATGAGCAGTTCTTC. It encodes CASRFQRGNEQFF.

This clonotype was found a few times. This chain joins TRBV12-3 or TRBV12-4 and TRBJ2-5; 8 bases agree with TRBD1. This CDR3 is 14 amino acids long. V shed 6 bases, J shed 1 base, and the junction held 4 bases outside the gene matches. The CDR3 sequence: CASRGRGPQETQYF. CDR3 DNA sequence: TGTGCCAGCAGGGGCAGGGGGCCCCAAGAGACCCAGTACTTC.

This clonotype occurred many times. This sequence joins TRBV29-1 and TRBJ2-6, with D possibly matching TRBD2 (5 bases). The germline V gene has CDR1 SQVTM and CDR2 ANQGSEA. This CDR3 is built from 15 residues. V was cut by 3 bases and J by 0 bases, with 9 bases left in between. This CDR3 reads CSVEDWSSGANVLTF. CDR3 DNA sequence: TGCAGCGTTGAGGACTGGAGCTCTGGGGCCAACGTCCTGACTTTC.